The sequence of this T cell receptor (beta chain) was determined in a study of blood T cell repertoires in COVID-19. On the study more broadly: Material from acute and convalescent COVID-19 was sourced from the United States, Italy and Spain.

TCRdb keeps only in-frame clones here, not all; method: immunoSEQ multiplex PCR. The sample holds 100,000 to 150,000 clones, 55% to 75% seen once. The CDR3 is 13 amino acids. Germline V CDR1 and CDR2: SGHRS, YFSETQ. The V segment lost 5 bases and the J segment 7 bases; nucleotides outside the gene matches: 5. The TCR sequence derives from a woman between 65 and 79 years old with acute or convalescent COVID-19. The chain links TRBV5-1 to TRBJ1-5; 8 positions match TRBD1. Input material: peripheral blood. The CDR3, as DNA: TGCGCCAGCAGGGACAGGGATGGACAGCCCCAGCATTTT. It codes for CASRDRDGQPQHF.